In its sample, the clone carrying this TCR beta chain was seen a few times. The antigen is unknown. This record belongs to a study of naive and memory T cell subsets. Study-level points and caveats: Naive repertoires, especially CD8, held a few larger clonotypes, possibly memory cells re-expressing CD45RA.

The beta constant-region primer was an equimolar mix of two oligonucleotides covering TRBC1 and TRBC2. Ligated cDNA was amplified by four rounds of PCR with nested alpha and beta constant-region primers and SP2. A single record per CDR3 protein comes from TCRdb applying MiXCR to the UMI-ligation and nested PCR reads. The sample lists roughly 97,000 distinct CDR3 sequences; around 15% were seen once. The trim removed 5 bases at V and 2 bases at J, leaving 5 bases unmatched. The CDR3 loop spans 13 amino acids. Germline values: CDR1 DFQATT, CDR2 SNEGSKA (reference sequence). The sequence was collected from a human donor in good health. V usage is TRBV20-1 and J usage is TRBJ2-7; 8 positions agree with TRBD1. Sequencing was carried out using naive CD8+ T cells from blood. The CDR3 DNA reads as TGCAGTGCTGGGACAGGTGACACCTACGAGCAGTACTTC. It codes for CSAGTGDTYEQYF.